These 11 T cell receptor beta chains came from one sample sequenced in a study of blood T cell repertoires in COVID-19 (dated by TCRdb to the early 2020s). Receptor amplification or capture employed the immunoSEQ multiplex PCR assay. Held by TCRdb, this immuneACCESS table contains in-frame sequences only and omits some clones. Under half of the omission traces to an unresolved V gene where checked; the cause of the rest is unknown. The sample table holds approximately 270,000 clones, of which 75% to 95% were seen once. Jointly, the top ten make up around 2.8% of the sample. Sequenced: PBMCs or T cells enriched from blood (not recorded which). These receptors were taken from a man aged 40-55 years who had been exposed to COVID-19.

This clone is a singleton in its sample. The chain employs TRBV19 and TRBJ1-5; TRBD1 aligns across 8 bases. Germline lookup yields CDR1 LNHDA and CDR2 SQIVND (reference sequence). This CDR3 has 15 residues. J gave up 4 bases and V 0 bases, and 2 bases lay outside the gene matches. Here the CDR3 reads CASSIEWTGNQPQHF. For the CDR3, the DNA is TGTGCCAGTAGTATAGAATGGACAGGGAATCAGCCCCAGCATTTT.

CDR3 coding DNA: TGTGCCAGCAGTTACTCGACGGGGTTAAAACTGTTTTTT. Encoded protein: CASSYSTGLKLFF. The rearrangement uses TRBV6-5 and TRBJ1-4; D not certain. V lost 0 bases to trimming and J lost 10 bases, with 9 bases between them. Germline V gene data show CDR1 as MNHEY and CDR2 as SVGAGI. The CDR3 has 13 amino acids.

The chain uses TRBV12-1 and TRBJ1-2. TRBV12-1 is assigned pseudogene status. CDR3 size: 15 residues. The CDR3 region has the DNA TGTGCCAGCACCACCCCGTGGGAGCGCGGCTATGGCTACACCTTC. It translates to CASTTPWERGYGYTF.

This clone has only one observation. The rearrangement links TRBV29-1 to TRBJ1-1; TRBD1 is a possible D gene (6 bases). The CDR3 loop spans 14 amino acids. Germline V gene data show CDR1 as SQVTM and CDR2 as ANQGSEA. Trimming shortened V by 4 bases and J by 1 base, and 13 bases separated the two germline ends. In nucleotides, the CDR3 is TGCAGCGTTGTTGTAACAGGGCCGAACACTGAAGCTTTCTTT. This encodes CSVVVTGPNTEAFF.

The rearrangement joins TRBV10-3 to TRBJ1-2; D uncertain. CDR1 is ENHRY, CDR2 SYGVKD, per germline. V dropped 3 bases and J dropped 4 bases, with 3 bases sitting between them. This CDR3 has 11 amino acids. CDR3: CAISDIYGYTF. The CDR3 nucleotides read TGTGCCATCAGTGACATCTATGGCTACACCTTC.

This rearrangement joins TRBV10-3 to TRBJ2-7; 9 nucleotides align to TRBD2. This CDR3 region has 15 residues. V trimming: 8 bases; J trimming: 6 bases; junction bases outside the gene matches: 14. Germline-derived CDR1 and CDR2 are ENHRY and SYGVKD. The CDR3 DNA follows: TGTGCCATCGGCGGTGAGCGGGAGGACGCTTCCGAGCAGTACTTC. Residues: CAIGGEREDASEQYF.

The chain is built from TRBV10-3 and TRBJ2-1; possibly TRBD1 for D (6 bases). Per the germline V gene, CDR1 is ENHRY and CDR2 is SYGVKD. CDR3 size: 12 residues. With 8 bases removed from V and 10 bases from J, the gap between germline ends came to 15 bases. CDR3 sequence: CAIQGDTEEQFF. CDR3 DNA sequence: TGTGCCATCCAAGGGGACACTGAGGAGCAGTTCTTC.

This chain links TRBV9 with TRBJ2-1; maybe TRBD2 (6 bases). The CDR3 is 17 amino acids. V was clipped by 3 bases and J by 8 bases, with 24 bases between them. Germline CDR1 SGDLS, CDR2 YYNGEE. The chain's CDR3 is CASSAPIAATQEDEQFF. The CDR3 DNA sequence: TGTGCCAGCAGCGCGCCAATAGCGGCTACCCAAGAGGATGAGCAGTTCTTC. The whole variable domain, filled in from reference TRBV9 and TRBJ2-1, reads DSGVTQTPKHLITATGQRVTLRCSPRSGDLSVYWYQQSLDQGLQFLIQYYNGEERAKGNILERFSAQQFPDLHSELNLSSLELGDSALYFCASSAPIAATQEDEQFFGPGTRLTVL.

This clone was counted a single time. V and J are TRBV11-2 and TRBJ2-7; 13 nucleotides agree with TRBD2. From germline, CDR1 is SGHAT and CDR2 FQNNGV. CDR3 size: 16 residues. V shed 6 bases, J shed 0 bases, and the junction held 5 bases outside the gene matches. In DNA, the CDR3 is TGTGCCAGCAGGGGGACTAGCGGGGTGAGCTCCTACGAGCAGTACTTC. Translating it yields CASRGTSGVSSYEQYF.

DNA of the CDR3: TGTGCCAGCAGCCATACAGTATACCAAGAGACCCAGTACTTC. Its translation is CASSHTVYQETQYF. The chain is built from TRBV16 and TRBJ2-5; D is unresolved. Germline CDR1 reads KGHSY; CDR2 reads FQNENV. The length of the CDR3 is 14 residues. V lost 3 bases, J lost 0 bases, and 8 bases lay in between.

This rearrangement joins TRBV28 to TRBJ1-4; D possibly corresponds to TRBD1 (5 bases). Germline lookup yields CDR1 MDHEN and CDR2 SYDVKM. This CDR3 is 15 amino acids long. V lost 2 bases and J lost 8, with 15 bases in between. CDR3 nucleotide sequence: TGTGCCAGCAGTTTAAGGGGTGCGTGGGAAGAAAAACTGTTTTTT. This encodes CASSLRGAWEEKLFF.